The entry below describes one T cell receptor beta chain. Its antigen is not known. Clones were read by immunoSEQ multiplex PCR, and TCRdb kept only the in-frame ones, dropping some. The table shows 23,000 or so clones, with roughly 86% occurring only once. The source of the sample is a study of lymphopenia after photon versus proton radiotherapy. CDR1 and CDR2 (germline): SGHDN, FVKESK. CDR3 length equals 16 residues. V lost 4 bases and J lost 4; bases outside the gene matches: 11. The study's findings and limits: Only patients who died were analyzed for survival; proton advantage is unproven. Relative stability marked proton patients; photon patients lost diversity and naive cells.

The sequenced sample was peripheral blood, obtained from a patient treated with photon-based radiotherapy. V usage is TRBV14 and J usage is TRBJ2-5, with TRBD1 matching 8 bases. This sequence originates from a man in his forties or fifties with gastric cancer. CDR3 nucleotides: TGTGCCAGCAGCCTGGTAGGACAGGGCGTCAGAGAGACCCAGTACTTC. It codes for CASSLVGQGVRETQYF.